The clone carrying this T cell receptor (beta chain) was recorded at least ten times. The antigen is undetermined. The sample belongs to a study of metastatic and nonmetastatic thyroid tumors. Study details: Patients with malignant and benign thyroid disease provided blood and tumor or nodule tissue, whose repertoires were compared. Regarding the study as a whole: According to reports, the diversity of TCR beta was significantly higher in malignant thyroid tumors than in benign nodules, and this held in both blood and tumor samples.

Treatment of any kind had been given to no patient before thyroid surgery. In the original processing: Clinicopathological groups supplied CDR3 differences that were used to build a distant-metastasis classifier for papillary thyroid cancer. TCRdb re-called the PCR reads with MiXCR. TCRdb's processing, not the authors', yielded these V and J calls. The data show fewer than 40,000 clones, around 30% seen once. The receptor was isolated from a female donor with papillary thyroid cancer or a benign thyroid nodule (not recorded which). Some clones in this sample may be carry-over from other donors' samples. Sequencing was done on a sample of blood.

The CDR3 sequence is CASSESKISTDTQYF. In nucleotides, the CDR3 is TGCGCCAGCAGTGAGTCGAAAATATCCACAGATACGCAGTATTTT. This sequence joins TRBV10-1 and TRBJ2-3; D remains unclear. Per germline, CDR1 WNHNN and CDR2 SYGVQD (reference sequence). V was trimmed by 0 bases and J by 2 bases, leaving 9 bases between them. The CDR3 is made up of 15 amino acids.